This section outlines one T cell receptor (beta chain) sequence together with its context. Its antigen is still unknown. The same CDR3 also results from other DNA sequences found in this sample. At deep level, the assay was performed. In the original analysis: From ImmunoSEQ came sequences covering only the junction and carrying no quality scores, so filtering differed. Produced via immunoSEQ multiplex PCR; TCRdb's table is partial and in-frame only. The V and J calls and clone size are taken from that table; D and trimming were inferred from the DNA. There are 2 million to 2.5 million clones in the sample; over 85% occur only once, and about 1.1% lies in the top ten. The naive CD8 fraction comprised CD45RO-negative cells positively selected for CCR7 and excluded terminally differentiated effector memory CD45RA+ cells. The data stem from a study of shared clonotypes between healthy human individuals.

Study conclusions and caveats: Among donors, clonotype sharing was expected to be affected by sequencing depth. Naive CD4 clonotypes overlapped across a handful of donors at about 5.3%.

CDR1 is MNHEY, CDR2 SMNVEV, per germline (reference sequence). This CDR3 is 13 amino acids long. Deletions cut 0 bases from V and 4 bases from J, with 6 bases between. The TCR was taken from a man between 18 and 35 years old in good health. The V and J genes are TRBV27 and TRBJ1-2; TRBD1 might be the D (5 bases). The sequencing sample was made of naive CD8+ T cells sorted from blood. The CDR3 sequence is CASSLSGTYGYTF. CDR3 sequence (DNA): TGTGCCAGCAGTTTATCGGGGACCTATGGCTACACCTTC.